These T cell receptor beta chains were read from a single sample in a study of CD4 T cells in relation to SARS-CoV-2 and coronaviruses. Their recognized antigens are unknown. Clones were read by immunoSEQ multiplex PCR, and TCRdb kept only the in-frame ones, dropping some. Among roughly 16,000 clones listed, roughly 80% were seen once. The sample comprised CD4+ T cells from PBMCs, cultured in vitro. The receptors were sampled from a human donor in good health. Both conserved end residues are trimmed from each CDR3. For some rows the clone size is stated as once, few or many, or as a class when expanded; others skip it.

>TRBJ2-7|TRBV7-9|.
ASSLSTSSYEQY
>TRBJ1-1|TRBV7-8|.
ASSTRIGTEAF
>TRBJ2-1|TRBV4-1|once
ASSPSAGQGYNEQF
>TRBJ2-1|TRBV11-2|.
ASSSHKAAAYNEQF
>TRBJ1-2|TRBV6-2/TRBV6-3|.
ASSLWKGAEGGYT
>TRBJ1-6|TRBV29-1|.
SVRTAYNSPLH
>TRBJ2-2|TRBV12-3/TRBV12-4|.
ASSLVRGGELF
>TRBJ2-3|TRBV6-6|once
ASSYLGRTDTQY
>TRBJ2-2|TRBV7-9|.
ASSLLRDPGRLAGELF
>TRBJ2-2|TRBV5-1|.
ASSLGQSPNTGELF
>TRBJ2-3|TRBV19|few
ASSGSATDTQY
>TRBJ2-1|TRBV27|once
ASTRTSGSSYNEQF
>TRBJ1-3|TRBV6-5|.
ASSMGLLDTIY
>TRBJ1-1|TRBV6-5|.
ASKGGGKNTEAF
>TRBJ1-5|TRBV20-1|.
SASPQRGNQPQH
>TRBJ1-2|TRBV29-1|few
SVEVQGPSYGYT
>TRBJ1-2|TRBV5-1|.
ASSFGQTNYGYT
>TRBJ2-7|TRBV18|.
ASSPQRGYEQY
>TRBJ2-3|TRBV15|large
ATSPRLGDTQY
>TRBJ2-7|TRBV9|.
ASSVAGTSSYEQY
>TRBJ2-6|TRBV4-2|.
ASSQERSLSGANVLT
>TRBJ1-2|TRBV24-1|.
ATSDQGGYT
>TRBJ2-7|TRBV4-1|few
ASSSSGRTTYEQY
>TRBJ1-2|TRBV7-3|.
ASSLNREDGYT
>TRBJ1-1|TRBV10-3|.
AISESRPTEAF
>TRBJ1-1|TRBV19|.
ASSTAQGWTEAF
>TRBJ2-1|TRBV5-1|.
ASSLELGSASSYNEQF
>TRBJ1-1|TRBV18|.
ASSPQDAPFTEAF
>TRBJ2-5|TRBV5-5|.
ASSIPGAIETQY
>TRBJ1-1|TRBV5-1|.
ASSYTWRDTEAF
>TRBJ2-3|TRBV27|.
ASSPSVQPGDTQY
>TRBJ1-5|TRBV28|.
ASSPKGVRNQPQH
>TRBJ2-3|TRBV7-9|.
ASSLNARSRTDTQY
>TRBJ2-1|TRBV20-1|few
SASDRQRLYNEQF
>TRBJ2-1|TRBV6-6|.
ASSSTPGLANNEQF
>TRBJ2-1|TRBV25-1|.
ASEATSYSPYNEQF
>TRBJ2-1|TRBV6-1|.
ASSDTRWVSQNEQF
>TRBJ1-1|TRBV9|.
ASSVGGGQGEAF
>TRBJ2-5|TRBV5-1|.
ASSLGGQGLGETQY
>TRBJ1-2|TRBV7-9|.
ASTSQGHGYT
>TRBJ1-5|TRBV20-1|.
SASWQPNQPQH